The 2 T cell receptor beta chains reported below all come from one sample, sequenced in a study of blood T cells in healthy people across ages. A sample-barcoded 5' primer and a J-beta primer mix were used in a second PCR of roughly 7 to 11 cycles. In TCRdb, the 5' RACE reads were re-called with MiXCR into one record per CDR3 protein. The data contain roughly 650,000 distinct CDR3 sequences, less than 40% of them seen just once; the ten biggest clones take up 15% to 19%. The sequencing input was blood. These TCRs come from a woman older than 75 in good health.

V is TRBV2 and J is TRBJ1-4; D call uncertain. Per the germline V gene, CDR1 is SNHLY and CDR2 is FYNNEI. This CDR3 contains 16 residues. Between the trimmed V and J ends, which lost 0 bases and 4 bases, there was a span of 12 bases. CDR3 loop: CASSEALRGNNEKLFF. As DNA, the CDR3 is TGTGCCAGCAGTGAAGCGCTTCGGGGAAATAATGAAAAACTGTTTTTT. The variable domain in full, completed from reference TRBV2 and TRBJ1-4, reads EPEVTQTPSHQVTQMGQEVILRCVPISNHLYFYWYRQILGQKVEFLVSFYNNEISEKSEIFDDQFSVERPDGSNFTLKIRSTKLEDSAMYFCASSEALRGNNEKLFFGSGTQLSVL.

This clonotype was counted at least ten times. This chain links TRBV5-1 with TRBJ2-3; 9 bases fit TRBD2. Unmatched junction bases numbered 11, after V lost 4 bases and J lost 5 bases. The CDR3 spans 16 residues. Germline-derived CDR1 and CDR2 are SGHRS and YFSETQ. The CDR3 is CASSRRAGGSVDTQYF. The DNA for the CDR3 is TGCGCCAGCAGCCGCAGGGCGGGGGGGTCGGTAGATACGCAGTATTTT.